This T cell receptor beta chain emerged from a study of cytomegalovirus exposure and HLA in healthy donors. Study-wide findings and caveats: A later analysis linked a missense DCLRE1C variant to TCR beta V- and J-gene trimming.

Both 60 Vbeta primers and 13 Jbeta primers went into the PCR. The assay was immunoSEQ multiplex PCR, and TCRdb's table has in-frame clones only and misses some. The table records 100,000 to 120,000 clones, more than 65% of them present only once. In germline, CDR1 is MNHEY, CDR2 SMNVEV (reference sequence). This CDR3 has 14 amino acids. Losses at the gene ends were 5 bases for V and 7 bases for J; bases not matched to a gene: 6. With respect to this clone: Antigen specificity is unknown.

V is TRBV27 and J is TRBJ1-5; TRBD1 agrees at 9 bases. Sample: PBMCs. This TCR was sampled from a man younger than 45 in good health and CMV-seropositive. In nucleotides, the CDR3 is TGTGCCAGCAGTACCCGGGACAGGGAACAGCCCCAGCATTTT. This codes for CASSTRDREQPQHF.